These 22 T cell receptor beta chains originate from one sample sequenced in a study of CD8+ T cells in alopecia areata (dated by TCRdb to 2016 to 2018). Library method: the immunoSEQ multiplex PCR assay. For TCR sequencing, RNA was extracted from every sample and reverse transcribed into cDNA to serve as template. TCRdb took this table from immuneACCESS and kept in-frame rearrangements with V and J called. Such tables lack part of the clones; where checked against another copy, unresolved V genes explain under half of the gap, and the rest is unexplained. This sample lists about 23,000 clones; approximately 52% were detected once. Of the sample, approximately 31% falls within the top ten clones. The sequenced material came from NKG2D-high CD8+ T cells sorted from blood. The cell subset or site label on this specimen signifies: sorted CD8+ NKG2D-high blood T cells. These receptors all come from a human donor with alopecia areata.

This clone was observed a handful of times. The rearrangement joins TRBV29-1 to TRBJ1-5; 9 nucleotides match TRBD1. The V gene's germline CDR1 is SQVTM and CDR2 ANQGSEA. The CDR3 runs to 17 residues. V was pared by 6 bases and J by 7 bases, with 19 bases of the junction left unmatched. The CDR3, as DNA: TGCAGCGTGAGATTACTGGAGGGACAGGGAAAGGGCCAGCCCCAGCATTTT. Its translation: CSVRLLEGQGKGQPQHF.

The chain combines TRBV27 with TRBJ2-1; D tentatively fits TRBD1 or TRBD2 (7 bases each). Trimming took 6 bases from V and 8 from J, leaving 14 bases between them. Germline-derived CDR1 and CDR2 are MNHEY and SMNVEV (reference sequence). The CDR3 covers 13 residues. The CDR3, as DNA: TGTGCCAGCAGACCAGGGGGGGATTATGAGCAGTTCTTC. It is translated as CASRPGGDYEQFF.

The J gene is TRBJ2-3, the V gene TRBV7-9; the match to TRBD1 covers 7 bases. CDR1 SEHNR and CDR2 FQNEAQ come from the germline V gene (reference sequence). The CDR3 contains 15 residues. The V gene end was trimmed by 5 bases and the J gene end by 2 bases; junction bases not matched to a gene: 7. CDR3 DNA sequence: TGTGCCAGCAGCCCCAGGGGGAGTACCACAGATACGCAGTATTTT. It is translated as CASSPRGSTTDTQYF.

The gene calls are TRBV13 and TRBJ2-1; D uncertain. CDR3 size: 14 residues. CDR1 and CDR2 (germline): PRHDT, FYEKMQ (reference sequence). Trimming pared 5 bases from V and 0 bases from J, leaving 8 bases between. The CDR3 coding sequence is TGTGCCAGCAGCCCCCCGAGCTCCTACAATGAGCAGTTCTTC. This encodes CASSPPSSYNEQFF.

The CDR3 region has the DNA TGTGCCAGCAGCTTATTGGCAGCTCAAGAGACCCAGTACTTC. Amino acid sequence: CASSLLAAQETQYF. This chain joins TRBV7-9 and TRBJ2-5; no clear D gene. The germline V gene has CDR1 SEHNR and CDR2 FQNEAQ (reference sequence). CDR3 size: 14 residues. V shed 2 bases and J shed 2 bases, with 9 bases lying between them.

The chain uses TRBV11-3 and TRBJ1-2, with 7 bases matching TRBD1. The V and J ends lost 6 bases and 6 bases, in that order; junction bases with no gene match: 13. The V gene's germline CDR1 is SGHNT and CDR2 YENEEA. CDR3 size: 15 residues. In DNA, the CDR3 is TGTGCCAGCAGTCGCGATACCGGGACAGTGGATGGCTACACCTTC. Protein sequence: CASSRDTGTVDGYTF.

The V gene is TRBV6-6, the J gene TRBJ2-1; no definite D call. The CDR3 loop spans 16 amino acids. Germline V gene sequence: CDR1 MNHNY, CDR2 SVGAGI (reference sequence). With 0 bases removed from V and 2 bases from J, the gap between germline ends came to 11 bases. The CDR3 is CASSYSQAPTYNEQFF. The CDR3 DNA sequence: TGTGCCAGCAGTTACTCTCAAGCCCCGACCTACAATGAGCAGTTCTTC.

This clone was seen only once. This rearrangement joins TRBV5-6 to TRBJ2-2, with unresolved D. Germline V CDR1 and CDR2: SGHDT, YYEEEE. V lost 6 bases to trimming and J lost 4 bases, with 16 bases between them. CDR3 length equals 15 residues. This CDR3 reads CASNAGWGPTGELFF. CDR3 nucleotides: TGTGCCAGCAACGCCGGGTGGGGTCCCACCGGGGAGCTGTTTTTT.

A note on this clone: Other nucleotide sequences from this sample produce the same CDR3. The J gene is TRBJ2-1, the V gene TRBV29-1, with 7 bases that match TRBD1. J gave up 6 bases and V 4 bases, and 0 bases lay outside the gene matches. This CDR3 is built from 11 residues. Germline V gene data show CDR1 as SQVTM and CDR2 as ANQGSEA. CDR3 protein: CSVGQGNEQFF. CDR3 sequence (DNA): TGCAGCGTTGGACAGGGCAATGAGCAGTTCTTC.

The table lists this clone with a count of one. The CDR3 coding sequence is TGTGCCAGCCGGGACAGGTATGACGAGCAGTACTTC. Its protein product is CASRDRYDEQYF. The chain uses TRBV7-6 and TRBJ2-7, with 8 bases that match TRBD1. The CDR3 is 12 residues long. Germline CDR1 reads SGHVS; CDR2 reads FNYEAQ. Trimming took 8 bases from V and 5 from J; bases not matched to a gene: 5.

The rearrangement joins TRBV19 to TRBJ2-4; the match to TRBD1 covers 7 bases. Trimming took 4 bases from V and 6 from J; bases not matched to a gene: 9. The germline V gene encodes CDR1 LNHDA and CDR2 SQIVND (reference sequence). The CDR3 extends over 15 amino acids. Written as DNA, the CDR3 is TGTGCCAGTAGTACCATACCGACAGGGATAAACATTCAGTACTTC. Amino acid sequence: CASSTIPTGINIQYF.

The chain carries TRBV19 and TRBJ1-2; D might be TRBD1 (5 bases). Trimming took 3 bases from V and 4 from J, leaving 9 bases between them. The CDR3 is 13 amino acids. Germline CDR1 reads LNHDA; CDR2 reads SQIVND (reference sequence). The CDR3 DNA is TGTGCCAGTAGTATGCAGGGTGCCTATGGCTACACCTTC. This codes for CASSMQGAYGYTF.

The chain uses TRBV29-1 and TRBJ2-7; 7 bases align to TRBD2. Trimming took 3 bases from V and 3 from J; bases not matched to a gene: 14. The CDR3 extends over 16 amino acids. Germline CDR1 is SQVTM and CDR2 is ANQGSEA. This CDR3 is CSVEGRGKGFGYEQYF. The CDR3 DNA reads TGCAGCGTTGAGGGGAGGGGAAAGGGATTTGGCTACGAGCAGTACTTC.

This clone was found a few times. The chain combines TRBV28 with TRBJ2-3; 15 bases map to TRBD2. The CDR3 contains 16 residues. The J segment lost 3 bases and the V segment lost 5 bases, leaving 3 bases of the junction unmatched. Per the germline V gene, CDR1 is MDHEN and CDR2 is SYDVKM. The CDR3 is CASSQGLAGGTDTQYF. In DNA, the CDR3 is TGTGCCAGCAGTCAGGGACTAGCGGGAGGTACAGATACGCAGTATTTT.

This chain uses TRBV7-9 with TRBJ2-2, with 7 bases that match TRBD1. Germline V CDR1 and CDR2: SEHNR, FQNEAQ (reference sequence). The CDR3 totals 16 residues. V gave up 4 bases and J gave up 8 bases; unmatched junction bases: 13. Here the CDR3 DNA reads TGTGCCAGCAGCTCAACCGGGACAGTCCTTCCGGGGGAGCTGTTTTTT. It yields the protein CASSSTGTVLPGELFF.

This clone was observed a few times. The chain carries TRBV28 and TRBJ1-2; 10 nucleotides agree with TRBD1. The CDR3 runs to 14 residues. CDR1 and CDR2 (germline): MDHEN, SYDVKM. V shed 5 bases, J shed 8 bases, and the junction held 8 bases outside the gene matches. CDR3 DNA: TGTGCCAGCAGTCCTAGGGGACAGGGGAACGGCTACACCTTC. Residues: CASSPRGQGNGYTF.

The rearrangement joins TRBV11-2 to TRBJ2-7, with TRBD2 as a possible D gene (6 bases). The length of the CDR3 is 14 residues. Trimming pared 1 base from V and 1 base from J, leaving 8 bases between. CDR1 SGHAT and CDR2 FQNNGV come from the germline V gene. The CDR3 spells CASSLGSGSYEQYF. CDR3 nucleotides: TGTGCCAGCAGCTTAGGTAGCGGATCCTACGAGCAGTACTTC.

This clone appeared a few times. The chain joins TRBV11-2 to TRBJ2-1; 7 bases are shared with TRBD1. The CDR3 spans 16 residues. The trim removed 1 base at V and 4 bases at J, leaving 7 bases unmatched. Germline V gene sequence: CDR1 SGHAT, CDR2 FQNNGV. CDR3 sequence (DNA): TGTGCCAGCAGCTTAGTTAGGGGGCGAGGATACAATGAGCAGTTCTTC. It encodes CASSLVRGRGYNEQFF.

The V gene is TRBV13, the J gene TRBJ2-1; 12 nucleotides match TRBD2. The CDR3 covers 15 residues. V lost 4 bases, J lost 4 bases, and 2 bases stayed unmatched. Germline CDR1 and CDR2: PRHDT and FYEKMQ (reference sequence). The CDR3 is CASSSLAGGYNEQFF. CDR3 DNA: TGTGCCAGCAGCTCCCTAGCGGGAGGGTACAATGAGCAGTTCTTC.

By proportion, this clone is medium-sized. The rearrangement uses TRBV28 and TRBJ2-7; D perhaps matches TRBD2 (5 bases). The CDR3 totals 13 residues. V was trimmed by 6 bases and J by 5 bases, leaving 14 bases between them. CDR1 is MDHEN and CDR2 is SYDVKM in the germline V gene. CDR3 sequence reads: CASRNGRGHEQYF. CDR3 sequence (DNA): TGTGCCAGCAGGAACGGACGAGGGCACGAGCAGTACTTC.

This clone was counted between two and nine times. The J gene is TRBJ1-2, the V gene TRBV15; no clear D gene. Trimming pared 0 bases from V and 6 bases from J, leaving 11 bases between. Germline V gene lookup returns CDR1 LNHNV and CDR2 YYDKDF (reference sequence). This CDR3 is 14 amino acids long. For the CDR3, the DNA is TGTGCCACCAGCAGAGATGCTACTTCTAATGGCTACACCTTC. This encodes CATSRDATSNGYTF.

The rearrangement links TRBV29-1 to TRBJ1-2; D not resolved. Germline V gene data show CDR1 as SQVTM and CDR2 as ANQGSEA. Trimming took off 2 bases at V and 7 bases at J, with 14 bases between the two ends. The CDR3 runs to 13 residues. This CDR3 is CSVENPQNGGYTF. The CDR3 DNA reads TGCAGCGTTGAAAATCCCCAGAACGGTGGCTACACCTTC.